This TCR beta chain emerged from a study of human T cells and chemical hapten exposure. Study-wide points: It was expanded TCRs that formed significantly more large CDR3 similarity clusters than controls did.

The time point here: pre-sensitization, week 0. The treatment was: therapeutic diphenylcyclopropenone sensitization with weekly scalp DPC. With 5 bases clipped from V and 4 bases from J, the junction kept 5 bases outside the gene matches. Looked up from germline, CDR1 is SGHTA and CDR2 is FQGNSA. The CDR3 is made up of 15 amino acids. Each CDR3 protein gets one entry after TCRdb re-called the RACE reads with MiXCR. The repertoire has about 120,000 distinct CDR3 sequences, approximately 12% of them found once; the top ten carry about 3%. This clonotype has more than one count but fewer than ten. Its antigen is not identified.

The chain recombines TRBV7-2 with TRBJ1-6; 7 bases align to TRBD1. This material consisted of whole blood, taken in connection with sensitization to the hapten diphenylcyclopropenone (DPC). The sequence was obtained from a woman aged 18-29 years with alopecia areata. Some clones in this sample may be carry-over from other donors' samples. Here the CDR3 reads CASSPGQSYNSPLHF. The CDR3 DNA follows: TGTGCCAGCAGCCCGGGACAGTCTTATAATTCACCCCTCCACTTT.